The 7 T cell receptor beta chains in this list originate from one sample, sequenced in a study of molecular identifiers for immune sequencing clone quantification. TCRdb analysed the PCR reads with MiXCR anew, one entry per CDR3 protein. The table lists tens of thousands of distinct CDR3 sequences, under 30% of them singletons. Specimen: naive CD8+ T cells from blood, with Jurkat cell RNA spiked in. Regarding subset: FACS-sorted CD8+CD4-CCR7+CD45RA+ naive T cells. These receptors were collected from a human donor in good health. Some libraries in this study had Jurkat cell RNA spiked in.

This clonotype came up once. A read error may be the cause here, since a much bigger clone is one base away. The V and J genes are TRBV7-6 and TRBJ2-7; D is unresolved. The CDR3 runs to 14 residues. Germline V gives CDR1 SGHVS, CDR2 FNYEAQ. The V and J ends lost 1 base and 3 bases respectively, with 10 bases between them. In DNA, the CDR3 is TGTGCCAGCAGCTTAGGGCCAGGCCTCTACGAGCAGTACTTC. It translates to CASSLGPGLYEQYF.

This clonotype was observed many times. The chain joins TRBV20-1 to TRBJ2-1, with 12 bases aligning to TRBD2. The J segment lost 8 bases and the V segment lost 4 bases, leaving 9 bases of the junction unmatched. The germline gives CDR1 DFQATT, CDR2 SNEGSKA (reference sequence). The CDR3 consists of 15 residues. CDR3 protein: CSAIGTSGRLDEQFF. The CDR3 region has the DNA TGCAGTGCTATCGGAACTAGCGGGAGGTTGGATGAGCAGTTCTTC.

This clonotype occurred many times. This chain links TRBV2 with TRBJ2-3; a possible D gene is TRBD2 (6 bases). The CDR3 has 16 amino acids. Germline lookup yields CDR1 SNHLY and CDR2 FYNNEI. Trimming removed 2 bases at V and 0 bases at J, with 12 bases between. Here the CDR3 reads CASSEFFSGSTDTQYF. The DNA for the CDR3 is TGTGCCAGCAGTGAATTTTTTAGCGGTAGCACAGATACGCAGTATTTT.

This clonotype was recorded a few times. Just one base apart from a much larger clone, this may be a read error. The chain joins TRBV9 to TRBJ2-3; tentatively, D is TRBD1 (5 bases). CDR3 length equals 15 residues. Between the trimmed V and J ends, which lost 0 bases and 2 bases, there was a span of 10 bases. CDR1 SGDLS and CDR2 YYNGEE come from the germline V gene. The CDR3 region has the DNA TGTGCCAGCAGCGTAGCTTCAGGGATCACAGATACGCAGTATTTT. Encoded protein: CASSVASGITDTQYF.

This clonotype appeared many times. The V gene is TRBV12-3 or TRBV12-4, the J gene TRBJ2-4; TRBD2 is a possible D gene (6 bases). Trimming cost V 6 bases and J 8 bases, with 23 bases left between them. The CDR3 length is 16 residues. The CDR3 protein is CASSAIGRGISDIQYF. CDR3 DNA sequence: TGTGCCAGCAGCGCCATTGGGCGGGGTATATCTGACATTCAGTACTTC.

This clonotype was seen repeatedly, ten times or more. The J gene is TRBJ2-1, the V gene TRBV24-1; D unresolved. V was pared by 5 bases and J by 6 bases, with 13 bases between. The CDR3 loop spans 14 amino acids. The germline V gene has CDR1 KGHDR and CDR2 SFDVKD. In DNA, the CDR3 is TGTGCCACCAGTGGGCTAACTCCATTCAATGAGCAGTTCTTC. It specifies CATSGLTPFNEQFF.

This clonotype was counted many times. J is TRBJ1-5 and V is TRBV4-3; 7 bases map to TRBD1. In germline, CDR1 is LGHNA, CDR2 YSLEER. J lost 3 bases, V lost 0 bases, and 5 bases had no gene match. This CDR3 is 16 amino acids long. CDR3 amino acids: CASSQDRGQFNQPQHF. DNA for the CDR3: TGCGCCAGCAGCCAAGATCGGGGACAGTTCAATCAGCCCCAGCATTTT.